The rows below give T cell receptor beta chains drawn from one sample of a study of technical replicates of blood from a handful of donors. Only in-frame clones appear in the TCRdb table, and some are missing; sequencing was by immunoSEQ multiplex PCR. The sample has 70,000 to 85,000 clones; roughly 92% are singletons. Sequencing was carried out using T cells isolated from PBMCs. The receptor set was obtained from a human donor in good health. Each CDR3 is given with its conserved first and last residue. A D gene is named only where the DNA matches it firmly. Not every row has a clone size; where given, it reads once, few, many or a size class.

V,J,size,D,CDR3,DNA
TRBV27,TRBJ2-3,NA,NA,CASRLQVTDAQYF,TGTGCCAGCAGATTACAGGTCACAGATGCGCAGTATTTT
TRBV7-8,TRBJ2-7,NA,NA,CASSPGLITGLLYEQYF,TGTGCCAGCAGCCCGGGACTTATCACGGGACTCCTCTACGAGCAGTACTTC
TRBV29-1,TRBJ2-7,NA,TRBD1,CSVRDSSYEQYF,TGCAGCGTGAGGGACAGCTCCTACGAGCAGTACTTC
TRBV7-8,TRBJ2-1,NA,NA,CASSLIGRTNNEQFF,TGTGCCAGCAGCTTAATCGGGAGAACTAACAATGAGCAGTTCTTC
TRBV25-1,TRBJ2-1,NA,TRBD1,CASIDRVLDEQFF,TGTGCCAGCATTGACAGGGTCTTGGATGAGCAGTTCTTC
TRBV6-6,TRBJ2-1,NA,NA,CASSYQNEQFF,TGTGCCAGCAGTTACCAAAATGAGCAGTTCTTC
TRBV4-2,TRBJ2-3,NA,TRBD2,CASSQGGEGPDTQYF,TGTGCCAGCAGCCAAGGGGGGGAGGGACCAGATACGCAGTATTTT
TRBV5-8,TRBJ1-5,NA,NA,CASSLYYNQEPQHF,TGTGCCAGCAGCCTTTACTATAATCAAGAGCCCCAGCATTTT
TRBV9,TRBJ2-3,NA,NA,CASSVEGSADTQYF,TGTGCCAGCAGCGTAGAGGGGTCTGCAGATACGCAGTATTTT
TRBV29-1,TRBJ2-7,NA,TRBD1,CSVNLRDRSYEQYF,TGCAGCGTCAACTTACGGGACAGGTCCTACGAGCAGTACTTC
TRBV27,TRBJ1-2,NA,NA,CASSFQANYGYTF,TGTGCCAGCAGTTTCCAGGCTAACTATGGCTACACCTTC
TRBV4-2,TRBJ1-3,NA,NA,CASSQHKDSSGNTIYF,TGTGCCAGCAGCCAGCACAAAGACTCCTCTGGAAACACCATATATTTT
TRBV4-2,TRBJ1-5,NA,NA,CASSQVLNQPQHF,TGTGCCAGCAGCCAAGTTCTTAATCAGCCCCAGCATTTT
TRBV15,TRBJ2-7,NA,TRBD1,CATSSRRTGYSEQYF,TGTGCCACCAGCTCCCGAAGGACAGGTTACTCCGAGCAGTACTTC
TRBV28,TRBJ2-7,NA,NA,CASSLLRLYEQYF,TGTGCCAGCAGTTTATTAAGACTATACGAGCAGTACTTC
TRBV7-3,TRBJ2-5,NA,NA,CASSVRVKETQYF,TGTGCCAGCAGCGTCCGGGTAAAAGAGACCCAGTACTTC
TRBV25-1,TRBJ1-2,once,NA,CASSQQGVYGYTF,TGTGCCAGCAGTCAACAGGGAGTCTATGGCTACACCTTC
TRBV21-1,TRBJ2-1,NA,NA,CASSTTGLAGAHEQFF,TGTGCCAGCAGCACCACAGGACTAGCGGGAGCACATGAGCAGTTCTTC
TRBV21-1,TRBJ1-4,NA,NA,CASSKDRRTNEKLFF,TGTGCCAGCAGCAAAGATAGGAGGACTAATGAAAAACTGTTTTTT
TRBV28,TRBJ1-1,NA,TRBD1,CASSYIQGMNTEAFF,TGTGCCAGCAGTTACATACAGGGGATGAACACTGAAGCTTTCTTT
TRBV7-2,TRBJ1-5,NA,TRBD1,CASSSGTEPQPQHF,TGTGCCAGCAGCTCCGGGACAGAACCTCAGCCCCAGCATTTT
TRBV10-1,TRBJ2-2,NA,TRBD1,CASVPGQGGTGELFF,TGCGCCAGCGTACCTGGACAGGGCGGAACCGGGGAGCTGTTTTTT
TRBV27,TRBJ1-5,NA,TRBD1,CASSPWGQGIPKEPQHF,TGTGCCAGCAGTCCCTGGGGACAGGGGATTCCTAAGGAGCCCCAGCATTTT
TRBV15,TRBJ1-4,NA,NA,CATSRDIGGYEKLFF,TGTGCCACCAGCAGAGATATCGGGGGTTACGAAAAACTGTTTTTT
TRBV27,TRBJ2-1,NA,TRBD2,CASSIWTSGLPGEQFF,TGTGCCAGCAGTATATGGACTAGCGGACTTCCCGGGGAGCAGTTCTTC
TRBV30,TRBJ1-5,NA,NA,CASSSHRIPNQPQHF,TGTGCCTCCTCCTCCCACAGGATACCCAATCAGCCCCAGCATTTT
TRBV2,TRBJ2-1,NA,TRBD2,CATKGLAGENEQFF,TGTGCCACCAAGGGACTAGCGGGAGAGAATGAGCAGTTCTTC
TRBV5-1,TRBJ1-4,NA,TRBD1,CASSPNRGSNSNEKLFF,TGCGCCAGCAGCCCCAACAGGGGAAGTAATTCTAATGAAAAACTGTTTTTT
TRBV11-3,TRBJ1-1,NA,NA,CASSLQQGNEAFF,TGTGCCAGCAGTTTACAACAGGGTAATGAAGCTTTCTTT
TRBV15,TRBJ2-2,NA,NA,CATSRLYTGELFF,TGTGCCACCAGCAGACTATACACCGGGGAGCTGTTTTTT
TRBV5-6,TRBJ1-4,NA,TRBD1,CASSWDRVEKLFF,TGTGCCAGCAGCTGGGACAGGGTAGAAAAACTGTTTTTT
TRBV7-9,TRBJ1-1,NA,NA,CASSLGGLNTEAFF,TGTGCCAGCAGCTTAGGGGGCTTGAACACTGAAGCTTTCTTT
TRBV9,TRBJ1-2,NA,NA,CASSSRDSYGYTF,TGTGCCAGCAGCTCCCGGGATTCCTATGGCTACACCTTC
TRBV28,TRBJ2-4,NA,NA,CASRLGGGNIQYF,TGTGCCAGCAGATTAGGGGGGGGAAACATTCAGTACTTC
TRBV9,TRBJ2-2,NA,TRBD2,CASSRSKTSGSVTGELFF,TGTGCCAGCAGTAGATCAAAGACTAGCGGGTCCGTCACCGGGGAGCTGTTTTTT
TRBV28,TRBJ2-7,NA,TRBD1,CASRVTGVYEQYF,TGTGCCAGCAGGGTTACAGGGGTTTACGAGCAGTACTTC
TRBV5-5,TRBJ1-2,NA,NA,CASSLPGTPLRDGYTF,TGTGCCAGCAGCTTACCAGGAACTCCCTTACGAGATGGCTACACCTTC
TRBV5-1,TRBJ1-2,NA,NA,CASSLLGTATENYGYTF,TGCGCCAGCAGCTTGCTCGGGACTGCAACTGAGAACTATGGCTACACCTTC
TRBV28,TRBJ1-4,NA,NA,CASSNTGTNEKLFF,TGTGCCAGCAGTAATACAGGTACTAATGAAAAACTGTTTTTT
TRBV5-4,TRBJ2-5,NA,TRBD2,CASSFRRGASQETQYF,TGTGCCAGCAGCTTCCGGCGGGGGGCATCCCAAGAGACCCAGTACTTC
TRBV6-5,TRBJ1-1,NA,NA,CASSYEMNTEAFF,TGTGCCAGCAGTTACGAGATGAACACTGAAGCTTTCTTT
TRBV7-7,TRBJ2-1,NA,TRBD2,CASSTGLAGTNEQFF,TGTGCTAGCAGCACGGGACTAGCGGGGACCAATGAGCAGTTCTTC
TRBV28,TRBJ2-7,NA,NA,CASSFREAYEQYF,TGTGCCAGCAGTTTCAGGGAGGCCTACGAGCAGTACTTC
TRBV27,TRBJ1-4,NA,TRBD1,CASRNKGATTNEKLFF,TGTGCCAGCAGGAATAAGGGGGCTACGACTAATGAAAAACTGTTTTTT
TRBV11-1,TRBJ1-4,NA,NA,CASSTGDDWNEKLFF,TGTGCCAGCAGCACCGGGGATGACTGGAATGAAAAACTGTTTTTT
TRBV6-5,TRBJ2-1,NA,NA,CASTSLGSYNEQFF,TGTGCCAGCACTTCCCTCGGTAGCTACAATGAGCAGTTCTTC